This T cell receptor (beta chain) originates from a study of T cell repertoires in cytomegalovirus infection (dated by TCRdb to the late 2010s). Background on the whole study: Because public TCR beta signatures pointed to carriage of CMV infection together with the matching HLA type, the HLA type of each donor mattered for the analysis.

The sequencing machine was an Illumina HiSeq 1500. TCRdb handled the public reads itself, with Q25 trimming in fastp and clone calling in MiXCR, and kept productive beta chains. Rows with one shared CDR3 protein collapse into an entry with the most common genes and DNA. The table for this sample lists 490,000 or so distinct CDR3 sequences; 11% of them were counted only once. The top ten hold roughly 10% of the sample. On this clonotype itself: The target of this receptor is not known. Base qualities are not recorded, but no much larger clone differs from it by a single base.

Compared with germline, V lacks 6 bases and J lacks 0 bases; bases without a gene match: 6. The CDR3 runs 16 amino acids, cysteine and phenylalanine included. The DNA shown is the 48-base CDR3, in frame from base 1. The germline V gene specifies SNHLY as CDR1 and FYNNEI as CDR2. The research as a whole found: The ex vivo response was dominated by HLA-C-restricted CMV-specific TCR beta clonotypes, which also provided the single most frequent clonotype in two of eight donors. Cumulative frequency of public TCR beta family members discriminated carriers of CMV infection plus the relevant HLA type in this cohort and an independent approximately 360-donor cohort.

The chain employs TRBV2 and TRBJ2-2, and 8 bases in between align with TRBD1. Input material: PBMCs. This clonotype was sampled from a human donor in good health (CMV status not recorded). Some clones in this sample may be carry-over from other donors' samples. The CDR3 region reads CASSPDRGANTGELFF. The nucleotides read TGTGCCAGCAGCCCAGACAGGGGCGCGAACACCGGGGAGCTGTTTTTT.